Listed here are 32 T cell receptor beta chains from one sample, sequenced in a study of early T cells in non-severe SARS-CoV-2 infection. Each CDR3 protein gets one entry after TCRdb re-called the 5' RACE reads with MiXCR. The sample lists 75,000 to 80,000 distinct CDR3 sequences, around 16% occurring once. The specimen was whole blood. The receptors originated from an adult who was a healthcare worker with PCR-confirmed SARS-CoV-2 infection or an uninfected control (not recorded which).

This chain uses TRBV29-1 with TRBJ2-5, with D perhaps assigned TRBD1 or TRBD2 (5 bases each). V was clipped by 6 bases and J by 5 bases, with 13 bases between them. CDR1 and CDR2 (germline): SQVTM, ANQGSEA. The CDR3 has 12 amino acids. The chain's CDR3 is CSVPEGIETQYF. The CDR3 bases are TGCAGCGTGCCCGAGGGGATCGAGACCCAGTACTTC.

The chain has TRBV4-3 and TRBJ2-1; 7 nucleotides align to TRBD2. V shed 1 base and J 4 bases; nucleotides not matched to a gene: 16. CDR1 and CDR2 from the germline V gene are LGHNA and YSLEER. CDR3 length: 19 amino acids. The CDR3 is CASSQVVGAGEIFYNEQFF. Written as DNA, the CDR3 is TGCGCCAGCAGCCAAGTAGTGGGCGCGGGAGAGATTTTTTACAATGAGCAGTTCTTC.

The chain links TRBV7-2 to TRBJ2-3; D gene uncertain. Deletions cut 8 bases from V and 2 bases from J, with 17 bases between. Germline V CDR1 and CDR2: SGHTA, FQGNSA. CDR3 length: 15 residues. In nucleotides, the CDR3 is TGTGCCAGCGACAAAGGGCTTTCACTCACAGATACGCAGTATTTT. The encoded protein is CASDKGLSLTDTQYF.

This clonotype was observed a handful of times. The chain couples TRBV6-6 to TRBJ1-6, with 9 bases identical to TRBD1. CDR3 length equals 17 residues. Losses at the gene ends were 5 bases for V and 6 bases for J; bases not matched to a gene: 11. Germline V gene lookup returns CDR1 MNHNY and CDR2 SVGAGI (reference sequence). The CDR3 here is CASSDPPGTGSNSPLHF. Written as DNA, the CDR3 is TGTGCCAGCAGTGACCCTCCCGGGACAGGGAGTAATTCACCCCTCCACTTT.

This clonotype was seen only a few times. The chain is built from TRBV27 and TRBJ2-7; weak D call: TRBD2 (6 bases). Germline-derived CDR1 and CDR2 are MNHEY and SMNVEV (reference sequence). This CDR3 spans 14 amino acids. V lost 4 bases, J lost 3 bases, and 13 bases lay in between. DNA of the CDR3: TGTGCCAGCAGTTGGAGGGGCCACAGCTACGAGCAGTACTTC. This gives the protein CASSWRGHSYEQYF.

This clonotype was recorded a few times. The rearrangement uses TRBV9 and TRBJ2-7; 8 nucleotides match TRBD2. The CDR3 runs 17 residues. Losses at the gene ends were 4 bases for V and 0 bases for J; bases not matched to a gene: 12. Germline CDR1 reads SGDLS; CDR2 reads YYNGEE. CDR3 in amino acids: CASSLLAGTTSSYEQYF. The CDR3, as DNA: TGTGCCAGCAGCCTATTAGCGGGGACCACTTCCTCCTACGAGCAGTACTTC. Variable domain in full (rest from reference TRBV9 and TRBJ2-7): DSGVTQTPKHLITATGQRVTLRCSPRSGDLSVYWYQQSLDQGLQFLIQYYNGEERAKGNILERFSAQQFPDLHSELNLSSLELGDSALYFCASSLLAGTTSSYEQYFGPGTRLTVT.

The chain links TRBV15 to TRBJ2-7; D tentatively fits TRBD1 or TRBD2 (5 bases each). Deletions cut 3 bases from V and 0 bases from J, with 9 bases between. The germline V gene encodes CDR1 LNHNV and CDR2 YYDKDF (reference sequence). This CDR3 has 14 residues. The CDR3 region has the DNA TGTGCCACCAGCAGCGAGGGGCGCTCCTACGAGCAGTACTTC. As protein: CATSSEGRSYEQYF.

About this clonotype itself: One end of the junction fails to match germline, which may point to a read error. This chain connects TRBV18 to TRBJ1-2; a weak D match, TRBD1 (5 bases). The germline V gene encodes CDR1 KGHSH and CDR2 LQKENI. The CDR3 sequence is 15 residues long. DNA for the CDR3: TGTGTCAGCTCACCTGGACGGGGCCCTAACTATGGCTACACCTTC. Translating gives CVSSPGRGPNYGYTF.

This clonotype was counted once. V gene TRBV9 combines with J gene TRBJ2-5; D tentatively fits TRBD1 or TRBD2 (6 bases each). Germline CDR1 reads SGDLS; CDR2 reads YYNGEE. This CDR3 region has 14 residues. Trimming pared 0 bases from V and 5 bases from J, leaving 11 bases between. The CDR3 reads CASSVAEGGETQYF. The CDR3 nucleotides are TGTGCCAGCAGCGTAGCTGAGGGGGGCGAGACCCAGTACTTC.

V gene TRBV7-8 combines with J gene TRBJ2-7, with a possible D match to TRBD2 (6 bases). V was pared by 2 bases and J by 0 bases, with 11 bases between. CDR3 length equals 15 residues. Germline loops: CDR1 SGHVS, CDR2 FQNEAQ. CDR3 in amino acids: CASSLHETSSYEQYF. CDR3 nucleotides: TGTGCCAGCAGCTTACATGAGACTAGCTCCTACGAGCAGTACTTC.

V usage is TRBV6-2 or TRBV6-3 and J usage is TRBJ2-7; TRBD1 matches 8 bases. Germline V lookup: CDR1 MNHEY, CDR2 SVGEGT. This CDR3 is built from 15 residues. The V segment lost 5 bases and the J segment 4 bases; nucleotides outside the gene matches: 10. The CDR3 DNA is TGTGCCAGCAGTACCCGGGACAGGAGACCGTACGAGCAGTACTTC. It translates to CASSTRDRRPYEQYF.

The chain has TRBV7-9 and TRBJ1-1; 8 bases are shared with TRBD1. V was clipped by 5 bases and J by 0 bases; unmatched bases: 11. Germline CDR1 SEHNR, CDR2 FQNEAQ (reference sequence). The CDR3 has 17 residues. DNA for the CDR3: TGTGCCAGCAGCCCAGGACAGGGATTAGAGGTGAACACTGAAGCTTTCTTT. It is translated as CASSPGQGLEVNTEAFF.

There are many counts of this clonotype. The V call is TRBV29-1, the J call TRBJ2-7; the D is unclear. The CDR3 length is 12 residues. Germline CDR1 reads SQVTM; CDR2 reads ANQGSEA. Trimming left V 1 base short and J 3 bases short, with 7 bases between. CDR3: CSVEVGDYEQYF. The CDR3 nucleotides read TGCAGCGTTGAAGTAGGCGACTACGAGCAGTACTTC.

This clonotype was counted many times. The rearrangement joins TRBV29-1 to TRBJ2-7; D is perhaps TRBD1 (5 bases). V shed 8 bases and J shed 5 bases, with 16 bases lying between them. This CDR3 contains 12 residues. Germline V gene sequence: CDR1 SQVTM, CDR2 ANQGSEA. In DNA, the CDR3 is TGCAGCATCCGACAGTCGGTCCACGAGCAGTACTTC. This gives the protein CSIRQSVHEQYF.

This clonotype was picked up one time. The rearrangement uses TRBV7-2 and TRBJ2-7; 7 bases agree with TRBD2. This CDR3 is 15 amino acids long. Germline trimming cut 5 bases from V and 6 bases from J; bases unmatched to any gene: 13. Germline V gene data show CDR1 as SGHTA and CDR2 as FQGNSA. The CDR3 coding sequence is TGTGCCAGCAGCCCGCACGGGACTACCCTAGCCGAGCAGTACTTC. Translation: CASSPHGTTLAEQYF.

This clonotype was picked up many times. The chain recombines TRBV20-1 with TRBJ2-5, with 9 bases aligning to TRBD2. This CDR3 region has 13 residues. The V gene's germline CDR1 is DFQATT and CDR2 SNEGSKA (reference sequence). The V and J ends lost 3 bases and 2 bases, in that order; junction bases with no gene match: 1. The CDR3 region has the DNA TGCAGTGCTAGTAGCGGGAGTCAAGAGACCCAGTACTTC. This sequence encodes CSASSGSQETQYF.

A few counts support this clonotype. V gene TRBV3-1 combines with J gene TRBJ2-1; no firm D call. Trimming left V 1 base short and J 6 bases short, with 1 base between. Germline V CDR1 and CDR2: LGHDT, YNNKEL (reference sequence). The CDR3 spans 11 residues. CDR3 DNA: TGTGCCAGCAGCCAAGCCAATGAGCAGTTCTTC. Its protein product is CASSQANEQFF.

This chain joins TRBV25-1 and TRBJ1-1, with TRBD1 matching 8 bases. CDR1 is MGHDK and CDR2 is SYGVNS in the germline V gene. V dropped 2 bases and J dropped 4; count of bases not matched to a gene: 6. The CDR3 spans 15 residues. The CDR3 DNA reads TGTGCCAGCAGTGAACACCGGACAGGGCCCACTGAAGCTTTCTTT. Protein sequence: CASSEHRTGPTEAFF.

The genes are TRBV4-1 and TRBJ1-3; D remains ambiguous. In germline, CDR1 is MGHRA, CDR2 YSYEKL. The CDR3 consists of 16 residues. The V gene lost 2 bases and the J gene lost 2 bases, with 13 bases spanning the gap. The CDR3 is CASSQLIGSAGNTIYF. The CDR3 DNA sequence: TGCGCCAGCAGCCAATTAATAGGTTCGGCTGGAAACACCATATATTTT.

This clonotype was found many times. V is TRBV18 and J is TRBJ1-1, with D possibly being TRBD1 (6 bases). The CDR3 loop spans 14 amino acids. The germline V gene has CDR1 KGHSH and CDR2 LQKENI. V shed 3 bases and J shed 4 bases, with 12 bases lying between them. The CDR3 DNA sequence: TGTGCCAGCTCACCCTACAGGGAAGGCACTGAAGCTTTCTTT. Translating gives CASSPYREGTEAFF.

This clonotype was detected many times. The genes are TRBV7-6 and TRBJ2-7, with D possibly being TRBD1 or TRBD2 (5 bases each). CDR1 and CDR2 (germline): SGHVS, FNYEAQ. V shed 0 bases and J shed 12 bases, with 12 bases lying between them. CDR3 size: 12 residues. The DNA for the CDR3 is TGTGCCAGCAGCTTAGCCGGGACCGTGCTGTACTTC. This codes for CASSLAGTVLYF.

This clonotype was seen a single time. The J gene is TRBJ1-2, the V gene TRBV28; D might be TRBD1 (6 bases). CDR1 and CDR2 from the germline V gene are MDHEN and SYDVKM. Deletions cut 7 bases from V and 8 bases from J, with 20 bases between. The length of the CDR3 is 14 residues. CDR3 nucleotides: TGTGCCAGCACCTCCGGGGGCGAGGCCCGAGGCTACACCTTC. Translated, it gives CASTSGGEARGYTF.

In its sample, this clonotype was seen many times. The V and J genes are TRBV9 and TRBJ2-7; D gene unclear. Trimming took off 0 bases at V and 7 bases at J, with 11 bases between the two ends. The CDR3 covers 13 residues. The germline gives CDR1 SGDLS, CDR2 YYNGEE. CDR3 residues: CASSVAGAWEQYF. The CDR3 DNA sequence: TGTGCCAGCAGCGTAGCTGGAGCATGGGAGCAGTACTTC.

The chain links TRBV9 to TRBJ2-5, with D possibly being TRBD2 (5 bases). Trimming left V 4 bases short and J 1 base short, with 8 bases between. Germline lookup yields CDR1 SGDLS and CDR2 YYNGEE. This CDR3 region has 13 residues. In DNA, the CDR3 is TGTGCCAGCAGCACCGCGGGCCAAGAGACCCAGTACTTC. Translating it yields CASSTAGQETQYF.

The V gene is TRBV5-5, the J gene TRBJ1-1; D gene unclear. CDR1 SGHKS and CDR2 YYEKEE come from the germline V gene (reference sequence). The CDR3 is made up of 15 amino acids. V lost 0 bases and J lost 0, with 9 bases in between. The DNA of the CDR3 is TGTGCCAGCAGCTTGGTCCCCAGCTTGAACACTGAAGCTTTCTTT. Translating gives CASSLVPSLNTEAFF. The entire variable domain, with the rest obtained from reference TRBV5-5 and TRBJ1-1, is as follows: DAGVTQSPTHLIKTRGQQVTLRCSPISGHKSVSWYQQVLGQGPQFIFQYYEKEERGRGNFPDRFSARQFPNYSSELNVNALLLGDSALYLCASSLVPSLNTEAFFGQGTRLTVV.

CDR3 sequence: CASSSYLAGGVEQFF. In nucleotides, the CDR3 is TGTGCCAGCAGTTCTTATCTAGCGGGAGGGGTTGAGCAGTTCTTC. V and J are TRBV6-6 and TRBJ2-1; TRBD2 matches 12 bases. CDR1 MNHNY and CDR2 SVGAGI come from the germline V gene (reference sequence). After removal of 4 bases from V and 9 bases from J, the junction contained 7 bases not matched to a gene. The CDR3 contains 15 residues.

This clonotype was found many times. This chain's CDR3 is CASSNGARGSYNEQFF. CDR3 DNA sequence: TGTGCCAGCAGCAACGGGGCTAGGGGCTCCTACAATGAGCAGTTCTTC. The chain joins TRBV7-8 to TRBJ2-1; D is possibly TRBD1 or TRBD2 (5 bases each). The V end lost 5 bases, the J end lost 0 bases, and 14 bases lay between the germline ends. The CDR3 is 16 amino acids. Germline V CDR1 and CDR2: SGHVS, FQNEAQ.

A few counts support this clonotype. For the CDR3, the DNA is TGTGCCAGCAGTCCTGAACCGGGACTAGCGTTATACGAGCAGTACTTC. This codes for CASSPEPGLALYEQYF. The genes are TRBV27 and TRBJ2-7; TRBD2 matches at 10 bases. V was pared by 5 bases and J by 4 bases, with 11 bases of the junction left unmatched. The CDR3 length is 16 residues. Germline-derived CDR1 and CDR2 are MNHEY and SMNVEV (reference sequence).

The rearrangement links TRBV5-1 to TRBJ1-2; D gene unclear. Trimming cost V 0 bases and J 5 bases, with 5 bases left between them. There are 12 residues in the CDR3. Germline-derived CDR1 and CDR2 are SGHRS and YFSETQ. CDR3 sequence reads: CASSLDTYGYTF. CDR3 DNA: TGCGCCAGCAGCTTGGACACGTATGGCTACACCTTC. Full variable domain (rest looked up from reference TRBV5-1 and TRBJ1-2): KAGVTQTPRYLIKTRGQQVTLSCSPISGHRSVSWYQQTPGQGLQFLFEYFSETQRNKGNFPGRFSGRQFSNSRSEMNVSTLELGDSALYLCASSLDTYGYTFGSGTRLTVV.

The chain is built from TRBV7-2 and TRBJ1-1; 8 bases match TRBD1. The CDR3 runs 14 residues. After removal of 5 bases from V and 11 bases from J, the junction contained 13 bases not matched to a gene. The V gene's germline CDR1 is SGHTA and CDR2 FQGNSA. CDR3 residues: CASSTLGQGRGAFF. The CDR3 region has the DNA TGTGCCAGCAGCACGCTCGGACAGGGACGAGGGGCTTTCTTT.

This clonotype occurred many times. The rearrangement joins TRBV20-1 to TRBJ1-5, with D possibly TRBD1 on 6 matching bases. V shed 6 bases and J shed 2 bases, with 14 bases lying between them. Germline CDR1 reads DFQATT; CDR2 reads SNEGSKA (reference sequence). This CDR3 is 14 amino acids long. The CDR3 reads CSAKTGGGNQPQHF. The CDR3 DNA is TGCAGTGCCAAGACAGGCGGTGGCAATCAGCCCCAGCATTTT.

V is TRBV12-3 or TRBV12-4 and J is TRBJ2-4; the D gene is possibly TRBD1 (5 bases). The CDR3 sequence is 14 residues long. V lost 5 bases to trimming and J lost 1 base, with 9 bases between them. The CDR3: CASSPQVAKNIQYF. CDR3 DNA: TGTGCCAGCAGTCCACAGGTCGCCAAAAACATTCAGTACTTC.